The sequence of this T cell receptor (beta chain) was determined in a study of shared clonotypes between healthy human individuals. Study observations and caveats: Blood was the only sampled material, and tissue repertoires likely differ.

As to this clone: Antigen unknown.

The CDR3 is made up of 14 amino acids. V lost 4 bases, J lost 5 bases, and 12 bases lay in between. Germline assignment: CDR1 SGHKS and CDR2 YYEKEE (reference sequence). At the deep level, the assay was run. The protocol was immunoSEQ multiplex PCR, while the TCRdb copy is restricted to in-frame clones and leaves out a portion. The data hold some 1.5 million clones, with roughly 95% observed a single time. The chain recombines TRBV5-5 with TRBJ1-4; a weak D match, TRBD1 (6 bases). The TCR was taken from a man aged 30 to 45 in good health. Sequenced material: naive CD4+ T cells sorted from blood. The subset was: CD45RA+ positively selected. The chain's CDR3 is CASSLGDINEKLFF. The CDR3 DNA reads as TGTGCCAGCAGCCTGGGGGACATAAATGAAAAACTGTTTTTT.